This T cell receptor beta chain was recovered during a study of blood T cell repertoires in COVID-19. Study summary: Sites across the United States, Italy and Spain contributed samples from acute and convalescent COVID-19. PBMCs, B-cell-depleted T cells, or T cells provided the cDNA or gDNA that made up the material.

In the original processing: Reference gene primer amplification gave estimated nucleated cell counts. Clones were sequenced by immunoSEQ multiplex PCR, and TCRdb holds only the in-frame ones, with some missing. The DNA gave D and trimming, while V, J and clone size come from that table. Of fewer than 250,000 clones listed, 88% were seen once; the top ten hold 1.1%. The clonotype was recovered from a man younger than 40 with acute or convalescent COVID-19. The material sequenced was peripheral blood.

CDR3 protein: CASRGHQETQYF. The CDR3 DNA follows: TGTGCCAGCAGGGGACATCAAGAGACCCAGTACTTC. The chain links TRBV6-5 to TRBJ2-5; tentative D call: TRBD1 (6 bases). The CDR3 consists of 12 residues. V was trimmed by 6 bases and J by 2 bases, leaving 7 bases between them. From germline, CDR1 is MNHEY and CDR2 SVGAGI.